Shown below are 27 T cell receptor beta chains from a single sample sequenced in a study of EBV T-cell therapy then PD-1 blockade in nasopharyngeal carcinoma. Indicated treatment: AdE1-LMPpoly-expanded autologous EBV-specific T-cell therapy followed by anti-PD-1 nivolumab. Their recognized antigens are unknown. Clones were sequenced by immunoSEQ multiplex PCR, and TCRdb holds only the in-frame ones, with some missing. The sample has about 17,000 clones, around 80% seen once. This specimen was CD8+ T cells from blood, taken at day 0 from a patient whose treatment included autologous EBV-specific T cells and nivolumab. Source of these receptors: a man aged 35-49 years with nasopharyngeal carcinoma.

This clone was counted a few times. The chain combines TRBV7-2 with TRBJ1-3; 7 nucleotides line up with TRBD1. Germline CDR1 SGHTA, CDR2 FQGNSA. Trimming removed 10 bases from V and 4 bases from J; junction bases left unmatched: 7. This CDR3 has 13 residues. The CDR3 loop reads CATARGGGNTIYF. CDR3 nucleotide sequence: TGTGCCACCGCCCGAGGGGGCGGAAACACCATATATTTT.

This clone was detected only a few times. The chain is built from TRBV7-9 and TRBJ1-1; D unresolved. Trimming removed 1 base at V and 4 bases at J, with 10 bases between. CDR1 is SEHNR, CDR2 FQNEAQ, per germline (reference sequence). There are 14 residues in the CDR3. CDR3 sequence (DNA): TGTGCCAGCAGCTTAGAGCTATCTTGCACTGAAGCTTTCTTT. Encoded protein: CASSLELSCTEAFF.

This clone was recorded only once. CDR3 loop: CASSFRDRGLRTEAFF. Here the CDR3 DNA reads TGTGCCAGCAGTTTCCGGGACAGGGGGCTTCGCACTGAAGCTTTCTTT. The chain combines TRBV28 with TRBJ1-1, with 12 nucleotides matching TRBD1. The CDR3 totals 16 residues. V shed 3 bases, J shed 4 bases, and the junction held 6 bases outside the gene matches. Germline V gene lookup returns CDR1 MDHEN and CDR2 SYDVKM.

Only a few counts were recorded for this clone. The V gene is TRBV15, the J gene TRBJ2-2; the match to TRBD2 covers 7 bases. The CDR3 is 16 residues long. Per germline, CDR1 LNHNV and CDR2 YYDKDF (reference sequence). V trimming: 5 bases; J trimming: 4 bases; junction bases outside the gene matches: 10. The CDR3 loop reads CATSRTREPSTGELFF. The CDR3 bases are TGTGCCACCAGCCGGACGCGGGAGCCATCCACCGGGGAGCTGTTTTTT.

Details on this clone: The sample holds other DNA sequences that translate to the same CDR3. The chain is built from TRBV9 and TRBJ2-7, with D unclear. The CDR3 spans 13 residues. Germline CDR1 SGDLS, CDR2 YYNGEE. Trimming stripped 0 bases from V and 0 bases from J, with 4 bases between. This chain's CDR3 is CASSVGSSYEQYF. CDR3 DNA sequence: TGTGCCAGCAGCGTAGGCAGCTCCTACGAGCAGTACTTC.

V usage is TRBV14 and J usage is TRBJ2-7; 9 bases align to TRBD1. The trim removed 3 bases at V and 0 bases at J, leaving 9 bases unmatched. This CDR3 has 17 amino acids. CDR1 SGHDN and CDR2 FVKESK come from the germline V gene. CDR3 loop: CASSQGTGTGISYEQYF. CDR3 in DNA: TGTGCCAGCAGCCAGGGTACCGGGACAGGGATCTCCTACGAGCAGTACTTC.

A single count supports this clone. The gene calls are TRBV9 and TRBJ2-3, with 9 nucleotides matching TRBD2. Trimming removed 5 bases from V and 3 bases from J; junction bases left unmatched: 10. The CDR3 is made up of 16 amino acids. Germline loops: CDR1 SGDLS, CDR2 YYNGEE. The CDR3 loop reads CASRASAGGWTDTQYF. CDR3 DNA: TGTGCCAGCAGGGCCTCGGCGGGGGGGTGGACAGATACGCAGTATTTT.

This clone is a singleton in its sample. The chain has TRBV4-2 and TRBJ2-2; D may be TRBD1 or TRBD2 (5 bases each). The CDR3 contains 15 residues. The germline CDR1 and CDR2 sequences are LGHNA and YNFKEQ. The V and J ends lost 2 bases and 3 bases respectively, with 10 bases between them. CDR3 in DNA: TGTGCCAGCAGCCAAAACATGGGGGACACCGGGGAGCTGTTTTTT. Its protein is CASSQNMGDTGELFF.

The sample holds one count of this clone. The CDR3 spells CASSPENSPLHF. The CDR3 coding sequence is TGCGCCAGCAGTCCAGAGAATTCACCCCTCCACTTT. This sequence joins TRBV23-1 and TRBJ1-6; D remains unclear. TRBV23-1 is annotated as an ORF whose role is uncertain. V lost 4 bases to trimming and J lost 7 bases, with 5 bases between them. This CDR3 is 12 amino acids long.

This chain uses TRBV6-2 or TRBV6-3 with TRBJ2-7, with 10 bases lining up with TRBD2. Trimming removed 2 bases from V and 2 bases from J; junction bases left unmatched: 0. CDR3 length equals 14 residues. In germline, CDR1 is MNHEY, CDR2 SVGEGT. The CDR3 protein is CASSYTSGAYEQYF. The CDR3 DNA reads TGTGCCAGCAGTTACACTAGCGGGGCCTACGAGCAGTACTTC.

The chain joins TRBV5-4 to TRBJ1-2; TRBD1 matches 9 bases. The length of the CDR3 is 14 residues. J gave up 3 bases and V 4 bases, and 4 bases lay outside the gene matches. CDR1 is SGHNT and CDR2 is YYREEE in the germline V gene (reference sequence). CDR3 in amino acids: CASSRDRVDYGYTF. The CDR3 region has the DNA TGTGCCAGCAGCCGGGACAGGGTGGACTATGGCTACACCTTC.

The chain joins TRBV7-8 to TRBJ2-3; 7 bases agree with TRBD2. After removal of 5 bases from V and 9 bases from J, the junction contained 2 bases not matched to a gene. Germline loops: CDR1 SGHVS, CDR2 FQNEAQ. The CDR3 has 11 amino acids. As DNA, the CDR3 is TGTGCCAGCAGCCCCGGGGGGACGCAGTATTTT. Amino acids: CASSPGGTQYF.

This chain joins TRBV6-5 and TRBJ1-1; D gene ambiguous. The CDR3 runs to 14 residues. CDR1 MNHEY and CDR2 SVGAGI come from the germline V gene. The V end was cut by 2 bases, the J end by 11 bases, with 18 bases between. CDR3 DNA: TGTGCCAGCAGTTACGCGACGGGAAACCGGGAGGCTTTCTTT. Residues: CASSYATGNREAFF.

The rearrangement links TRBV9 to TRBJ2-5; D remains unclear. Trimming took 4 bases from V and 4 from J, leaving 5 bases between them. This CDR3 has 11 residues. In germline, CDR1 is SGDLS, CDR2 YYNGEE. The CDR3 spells CASSSGETQYF. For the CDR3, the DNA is TGTGCCAGCAGCTCGGGAGAGACCCAGTACTTC.

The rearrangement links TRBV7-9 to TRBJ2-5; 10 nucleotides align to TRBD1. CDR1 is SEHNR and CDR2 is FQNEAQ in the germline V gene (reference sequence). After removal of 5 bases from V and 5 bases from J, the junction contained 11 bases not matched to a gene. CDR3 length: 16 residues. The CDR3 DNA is TGTGCCAGCAGCCCACGACCCGGGACAGGGGATGAGACCCAGTACTTC. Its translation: CASSPRPGTGDETQYF. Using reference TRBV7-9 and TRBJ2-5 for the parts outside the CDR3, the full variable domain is DTGVSQNPRHKITKRGQNVTFRCDPISEHNRLYWYRQTLGQGPEFLTYFQNEAQLEKSRLLSDRFSAERPKGSFSTLEIQRTEQGDSAMYLCASSPRPGTGDETQYFGPGTRLLVL.

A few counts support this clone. For the CDR3, the DNA is TGTGCCAGCAGGGACCGCGGCTTTGGCTATGGCTACACCTTC. Translated, it gives CASRDRGFGYGYTF. This chain uses TRBV5-8 with TRBJ1-2, with D unclear. Germline lookup yields CDR1 SGHTS and CDR2 YDEGEE. The CDR3 sequence is 14 residues long. V was pared by 5 bases and J by 4 bases, with 15 bases between.

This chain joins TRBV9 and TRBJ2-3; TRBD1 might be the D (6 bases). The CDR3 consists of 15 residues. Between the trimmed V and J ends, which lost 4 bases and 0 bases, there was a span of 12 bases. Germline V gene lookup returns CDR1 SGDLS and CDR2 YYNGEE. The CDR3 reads CASSPETGSTDTQYF. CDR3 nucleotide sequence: TGTGCCAGCAGCCCAGAGACAGGTAGCACAGATACGCAGTATTTT.

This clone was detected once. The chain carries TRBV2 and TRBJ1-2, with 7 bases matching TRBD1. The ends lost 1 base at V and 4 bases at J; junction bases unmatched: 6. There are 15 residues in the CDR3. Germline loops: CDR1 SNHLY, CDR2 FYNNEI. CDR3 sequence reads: CASSEVGTAVYGYTF. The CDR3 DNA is TGTGCCAGCAGTGAAGTAGGGACAGCGGTCTATGGCTACACCTTC.

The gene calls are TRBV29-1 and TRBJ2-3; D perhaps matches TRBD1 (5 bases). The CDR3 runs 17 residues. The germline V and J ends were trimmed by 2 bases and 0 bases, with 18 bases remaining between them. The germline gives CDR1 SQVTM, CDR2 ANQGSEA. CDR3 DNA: TGCAGCGTTGAACCGACCGGATCGAAGGGGAGCACAGATACGCAGTATTTT. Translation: CSVEPTGSKGSTDTQYF.

As DNA, the CDR3 is TGTGCCAGCAGCTTAGGGGAGCGGGGCACCTACAATGAGCAGTTCTTC. Its translation is CASSLGERGTYNEQFF. The chain links TRBV13 to TRBJ2-1; 7 bases map to TRBD2. The ends lost 0 bases at V and 2 bases at J; junction bases unmatched: 4. The CDR3 is made up of 16 amino acids. From germline, CDR1 is PRHDT and CDR2 FYEKMQ (reference sequence).

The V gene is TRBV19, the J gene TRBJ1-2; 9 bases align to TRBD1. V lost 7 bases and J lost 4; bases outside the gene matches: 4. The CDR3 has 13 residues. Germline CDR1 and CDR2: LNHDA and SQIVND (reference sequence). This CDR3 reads CASTWTGAYGYTF. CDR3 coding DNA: TGTGCCAGTACGTGGACAGGGGCCTATGGCTACACCTTC. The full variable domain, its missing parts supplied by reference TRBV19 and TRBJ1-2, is DGGITQSPKYLFRKEGQNVTLSCEQNLNHDAMYWYRQDPGQGLRLIYYSQIVNDFQKGDIAEGYSVSREKKESFPLTVTSAQKNPTAFYLCASTWTGAYGYTFGSGTRLTVV.

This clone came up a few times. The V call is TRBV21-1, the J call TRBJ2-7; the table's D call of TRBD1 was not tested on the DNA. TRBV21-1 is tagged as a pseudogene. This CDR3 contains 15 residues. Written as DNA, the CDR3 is TGTGCCAGCAGCCCCCTTGATGCAGGGCCCGACGAGCAGTACTTC. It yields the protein CASSPLDAGPDEQYF.

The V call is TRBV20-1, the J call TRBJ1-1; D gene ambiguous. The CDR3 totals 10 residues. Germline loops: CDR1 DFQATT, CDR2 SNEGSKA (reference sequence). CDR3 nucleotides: TGCAGATGGGAGAACACTGAAGCTTTCTTT. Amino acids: CRWENTEAFF.

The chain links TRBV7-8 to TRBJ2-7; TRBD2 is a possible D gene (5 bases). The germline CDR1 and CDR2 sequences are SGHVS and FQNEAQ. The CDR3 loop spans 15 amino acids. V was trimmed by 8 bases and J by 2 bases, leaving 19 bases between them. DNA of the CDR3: TGTGCCAGCCTCCCCGGGGAATCCCCAACCTACGAGCAGTACTTC. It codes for CASLPGESPTYEQYF. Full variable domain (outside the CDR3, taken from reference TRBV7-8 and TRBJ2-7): GAGVSQSPRYKVAKRGQDVALRCDPISGHVSLFWYQQALGQGPEFLTYFQNEAQLDKSGLPSDRFFAERPEGSVSTLKIQRTQQEDSAVYLCASLPGESPTYEQYFGPGTRLTVT.

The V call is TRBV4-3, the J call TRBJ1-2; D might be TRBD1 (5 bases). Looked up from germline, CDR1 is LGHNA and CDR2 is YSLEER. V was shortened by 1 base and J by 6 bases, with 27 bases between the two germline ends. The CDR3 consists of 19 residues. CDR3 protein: CASSQVVRTGGPIGDGYTF. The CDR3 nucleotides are TGCGCCAGCAGCCAAGTTGTGAGGACGGGGGGACCTATTGGGGATGGCTACACCTTC.

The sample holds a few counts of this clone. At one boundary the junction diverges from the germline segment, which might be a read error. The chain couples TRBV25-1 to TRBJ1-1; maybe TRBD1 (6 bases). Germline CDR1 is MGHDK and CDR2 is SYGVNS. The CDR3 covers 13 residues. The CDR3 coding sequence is TGTGCCAGCAGTGAGCAACCGGACAGCCGTCAGGGTTTT. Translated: CASSEQPDSRQGF.

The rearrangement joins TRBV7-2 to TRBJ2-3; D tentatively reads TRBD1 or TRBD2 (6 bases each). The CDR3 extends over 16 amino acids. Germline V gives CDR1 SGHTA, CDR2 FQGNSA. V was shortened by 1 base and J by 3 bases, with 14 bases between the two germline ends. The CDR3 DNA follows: TGTGCCAGCAGCTTAGACGGGGGCCTGGGGACAGATACGCAGTATTTT. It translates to CASSLDGGLGTDTQYF.